Sequencing of this TCR beta chain was carried out in a study of OX40 agonist ivuxolimab in advanced cancers. Study-wide background: At doses from 0.01 to 10 mg/kg, patients were given intravenous ivuxolimab every 2 weeks. Partial responses occurred in Three dose-escalation patients, one with hepatocellular carcinoma and two with cutaneous melanoma.

Profiled with immunoSEQ multiplex PCR; TCRdb holds only in-frame clones, not every one. This repertoire shows 65,000 to 100,000 clones, less than 95% found once; its top ten account for roughly a tenth. Per germline, CDR1 SGHTS and CDR2 YDEGEE. The CDR3 contains 15 residues. Trimming pared 2 bases from V and 4 bases from J, leaving 13 bases between. The TCR was taken from an adult with an advanced solid tumor such as melanoma, head and neck, liver or kidney cancer. Sample: CD4+ or CD8+ T cells sorted from blood, taken in a trial of the OX40 agonist ivuxolimab. The chain couples TRBV5-8 to TRBJ1-3; D gene ambiguous. This chain's CDR3 is CASSFPEFSGNTIYF. CDR3 nucleotide sequence: TGTGCCAGCAGCTTTCCGGAATTCTCCGGAAACACCATATATTTT. Full variable domain (rest looked up from reference TRBV5-8 and TRBJ1-3): EAGVTQSPTHLIKTRGQQATLRCSPISGHTSVYWYQQALGLGLQFLLWYDEGEERNRGNFPPRFSGRQFPNYSSELNVNALELEDSALYLCASSFPEFSGNTIYFGEGSWLTVV.